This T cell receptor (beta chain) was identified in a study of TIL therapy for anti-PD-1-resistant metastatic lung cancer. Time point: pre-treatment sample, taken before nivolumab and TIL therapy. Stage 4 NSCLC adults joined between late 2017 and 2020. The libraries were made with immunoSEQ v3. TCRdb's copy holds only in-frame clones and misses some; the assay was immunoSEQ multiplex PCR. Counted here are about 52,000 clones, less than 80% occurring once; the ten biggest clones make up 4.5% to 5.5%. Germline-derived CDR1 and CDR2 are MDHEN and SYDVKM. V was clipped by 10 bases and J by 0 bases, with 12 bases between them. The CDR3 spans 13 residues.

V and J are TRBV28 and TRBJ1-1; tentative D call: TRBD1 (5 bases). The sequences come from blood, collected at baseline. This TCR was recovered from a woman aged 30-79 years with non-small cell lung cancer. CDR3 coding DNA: TGTGCCACCCAGACAGATTTGAACACTGAAGCTTTCTTT. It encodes CATQTDLNTEAFF.